This TCR beta chain was captured by sequencing in a study of T-cell memory formation after mild COVID-19 (dated by TCRdb to about 2021). About the full investigation: TCR sequence clusters from the two donors were largely donor specific. In two donors, T-cell clones that expanded and contracted after mild COVID-19 were followed by sequencing TCRalpha and TCRbeta repertoires longitudinally. The cohort was made up of two young adult volunteers, one female and one male, who were previously healthy. Study-level results and caveats: Clones that contracted from day 15 to 85 showed balanced CD4/CD8 phenotypes, whereas a second wave of clones that expanded from day 15 to 37 leaned towards CD4+. Contracting CD4+ clones appeared mostly in the CM and EM memory subsets, whereas CD8+ clones were enriched in EMRA. SARS-CoV-2 specificity of the second-wave clones peaking on day 37 was not confirmed. The study included only a couple of mild cases, and larger cohorts that include severe cases with pre-infection samples were judged to be necessary. Some responding clones were detected in pre-infection memory, which suggested that pre-existing cross-reactive memory T cells had joined the SARS-CoV-2 response.

Via the germline V gene, CDR1 is KGHDR and CDR2 SFDVKD. V drops 3 bases and J drops 0 bases, leaving 14 bases in between. Including cysteine and phenylalanine, the CDR3 has 17 amino acids. Only CDR3 DNA remains: 51 bases, in frame from the first base. The reads were generated on an Illumina NovaSeq 6000. TCRalpha and TCRbeta cDNA libraries were built by 5'RACE with constant-segment primers, adding sample barcodes and unique molecular identifiers. RNA was extracted from every sample with Trizol reagent. Libraries were amplified in two PCR steps, with a second sample barcode and Illumina TruSeq adapters added in the second step. Sequencing of libraries was performed on an Illumina NovaSeq with 2 x 150 bp paired-end reads. On the authors' methods: The reads were demultiplexed and collapsed into UMI-guided consensus sequences using migec v1.2.7. Using mixcr v2.1.11, UMI consensuses were aligned to TRA and TRB V and J templates and then assembled into clonotypes. A clonotype was counted as expanded or contracted only when both edgeR and NoisET called the clonotype significant, with the noise models trained on biological replicates. For edgeR calls, the thresholds were a false discovery rate-adjusted p below 0.01 and a log2 fold-change of 1. As an exploratory analysis of dynamics, max-normalized trajectories of the 1000 most abundant clonotypes were examined with PCA combined with hierarchical clustering. Each responding clone was given a CD4 or CD8 phenotype based on the CD4+ and CD8+ repertoires, which had been sequenced separately. The public reads were run again by TCRdb, first through fastp at Q25 and then through MiXCR, and only productive beta chains were kept. Rows matching on CDR3 protein sequence are summarized as one entry with the most common DNA and genes. TCRdb, not the authors, supplied the V and J calls. The sample data list 130,000 to 150,000 distinct CDR3 sequences, and about 6% of these were observed just once. Around 2% of the sample is in the top ten clones.

In this sample, this clonotype turned up a few times. Which antigen it targets is not known. The sample holds no much larger clone one base away, and base qualities are not on file. Ficoll-Paque density gradient centrifugation was the method used to isolate PBMCs. Material: PBMCs or a T cell subset sorted from them (not recorded which). The chain couples TRBV24-1 to TRBJ2-1; perhaps TRBD1 is the D gene, with 5 bases matching. This TCR came from an adult woman who had mild COVID-19 (a few samples of this study predate the infection). The sample titles of this study are shuffled in the database, so cell type and time point are left out; the donor was told from shared clones. The DNA reads as follows: TGTGCCACCAGTGATCCTGCGACAGCCCGCTCCTACAATGAGCAGTTCTTC. This gives the protein CATSDPATARSYNEQFF.